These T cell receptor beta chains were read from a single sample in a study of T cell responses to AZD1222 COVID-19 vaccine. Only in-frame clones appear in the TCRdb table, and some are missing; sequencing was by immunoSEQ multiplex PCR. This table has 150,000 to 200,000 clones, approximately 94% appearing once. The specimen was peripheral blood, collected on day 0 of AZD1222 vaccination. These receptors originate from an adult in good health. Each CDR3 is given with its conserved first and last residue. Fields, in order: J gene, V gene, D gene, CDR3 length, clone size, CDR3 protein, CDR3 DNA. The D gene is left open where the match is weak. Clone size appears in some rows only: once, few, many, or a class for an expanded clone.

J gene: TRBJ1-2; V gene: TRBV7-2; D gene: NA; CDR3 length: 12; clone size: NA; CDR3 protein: CASSPERVGYTF; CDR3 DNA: TGTGCCAGCAGCCCGGAACGGGTTGGCTACACCTTC
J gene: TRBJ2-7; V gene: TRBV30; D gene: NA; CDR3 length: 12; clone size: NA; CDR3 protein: CAPSWGLNEQYF; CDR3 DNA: TGTGCCCCCTCGTGGGGGCTAAACGAGCAGTACTTC
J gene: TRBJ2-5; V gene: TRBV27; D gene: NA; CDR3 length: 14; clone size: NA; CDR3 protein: CASSLSPVVETQYF; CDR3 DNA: TGTGCCAGCAGTTTATCACCCGTGGTGGAGACCCAGTACTTC
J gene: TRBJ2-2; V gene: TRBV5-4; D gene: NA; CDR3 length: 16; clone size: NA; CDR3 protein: CASSLGQGLLGGELFF; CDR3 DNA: TGTGCCAGCAGCTTGGGCCAAGGGCTGCTGGGCGGGGAGCTGTTTTTT
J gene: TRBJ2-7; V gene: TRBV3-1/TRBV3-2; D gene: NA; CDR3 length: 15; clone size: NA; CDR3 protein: CASSPRGRGLYEQYF; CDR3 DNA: TGTGCCAGCAGCCCCCGGGGGCGCGGGCTCTACGAGCAGTACTTC
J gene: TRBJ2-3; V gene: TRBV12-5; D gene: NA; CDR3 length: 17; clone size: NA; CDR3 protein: CASGSTDLMGGTDTQYF; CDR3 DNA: TGTGCTAGTGGTTCGACCGACCTGATGGGGGGAACAGATACGCAGTATTTT
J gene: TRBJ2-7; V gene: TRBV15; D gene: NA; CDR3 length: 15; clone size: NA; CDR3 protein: CATSRDDTSSYEQYF; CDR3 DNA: TGTGCCACCAGCAGAGATGATACTTCCTCCTACGAGCAGTACTTC
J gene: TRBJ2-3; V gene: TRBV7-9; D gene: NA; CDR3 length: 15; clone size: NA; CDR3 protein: CASSLAGLNTDTQYF; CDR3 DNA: TGTGCCAGCAGCTTAGCGGGGTTGAACACAGATACGCAGTATTTT
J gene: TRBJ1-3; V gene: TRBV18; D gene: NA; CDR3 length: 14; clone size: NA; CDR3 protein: CASSPNSSGNTIYF; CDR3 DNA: TGTGCCAGCTCACCAAATAGCTCTGGAAACACCATATATTTT
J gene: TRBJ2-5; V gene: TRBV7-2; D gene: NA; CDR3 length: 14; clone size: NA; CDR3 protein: CASSLFGVQETQYF; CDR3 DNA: TGTGCCAGCAGCTTATTTGGGGTACAAGAGACCCAGTACTTC
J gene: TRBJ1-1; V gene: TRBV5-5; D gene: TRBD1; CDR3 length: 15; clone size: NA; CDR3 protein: CASSLFGTGNTEAFF; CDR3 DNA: TGTGCCAGCAGCTTGTTCGGGACAGGGAACACTGAAGCTTTCTTT
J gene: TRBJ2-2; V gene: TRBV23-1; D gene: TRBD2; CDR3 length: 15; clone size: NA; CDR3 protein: CASSRGEGKAGELFF; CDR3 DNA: TGCGCCAGCAGCCGCGGGGAGGGTAAAGCCGGGGAGCTGTTTTTT
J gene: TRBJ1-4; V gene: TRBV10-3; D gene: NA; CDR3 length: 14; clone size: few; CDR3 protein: CAAWSEFQPEKLFF; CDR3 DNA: TGTGCCGCTTGGTCAGAATTTCAGCCTGAAAAACTGTTTTTT
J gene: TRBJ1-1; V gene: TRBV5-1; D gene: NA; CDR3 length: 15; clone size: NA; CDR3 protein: CASSLVDSLNTEAFF; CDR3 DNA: TGCGCCAGCAGCTTGGTGGACAGTCTGAACACTGAAGCTTTCTTT
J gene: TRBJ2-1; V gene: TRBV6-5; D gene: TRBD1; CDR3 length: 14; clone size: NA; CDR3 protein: CASSYSSGGREQFF; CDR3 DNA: TGTGCCAGCAGTTACTCTTCAGGGGGCAGGGAGCAGTTCTTC
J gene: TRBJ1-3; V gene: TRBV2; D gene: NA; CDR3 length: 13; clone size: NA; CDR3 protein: CASSSSSGNTIYF; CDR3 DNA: TGTGCCAGTTCCTCGTCATCTGGAAACACCATATATTTT
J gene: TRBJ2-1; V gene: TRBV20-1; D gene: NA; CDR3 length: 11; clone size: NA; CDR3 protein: CSAPAGNEQFF; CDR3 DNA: TGCAGTGCTCCCGCCGGGAATGAGCAGTTCTTC
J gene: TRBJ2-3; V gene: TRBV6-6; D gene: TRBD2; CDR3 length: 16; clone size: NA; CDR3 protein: CASSYRGRAFTDTQYF; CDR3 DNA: TGTGCCAGCAGTTACCGCGGGAGGGCCTTCACAGATACGCAGTATTTT
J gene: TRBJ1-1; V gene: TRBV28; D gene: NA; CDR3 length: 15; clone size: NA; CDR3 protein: CASSLWGGTSVFAFF; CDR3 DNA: TGTGCCAGCAGTTTATGGGGTGGGACATCCGTTTTCGCTTTCTTT
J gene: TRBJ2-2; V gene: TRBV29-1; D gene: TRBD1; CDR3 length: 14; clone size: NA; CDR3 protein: CSAMGQVNTGELFF; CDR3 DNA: TGCAGCGCCATGGGACAGGTGAACACCGGGGAGCTGTTTTTT
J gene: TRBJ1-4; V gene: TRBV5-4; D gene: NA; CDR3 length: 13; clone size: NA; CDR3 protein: CASSLGQREKLFF; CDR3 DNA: TGTGCCAGCAGCTTGGGACAAAGAGAAAAACTGTTTTTT
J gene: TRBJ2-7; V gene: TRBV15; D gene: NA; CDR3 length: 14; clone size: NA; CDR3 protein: CATSRDRGVYEQYF; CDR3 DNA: TGTGCCACCAGCAGAGATAGGGGAGTTTACGAGCAGTACTTC
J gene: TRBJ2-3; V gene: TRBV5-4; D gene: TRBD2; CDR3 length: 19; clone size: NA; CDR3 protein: CASSFPRGLAGGPGDTQYF; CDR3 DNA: TGTGCCAGCAGCTTCCCCCGGGGGCTAGCGGGAGGGCCAGGAGATACGCAGTATTTT
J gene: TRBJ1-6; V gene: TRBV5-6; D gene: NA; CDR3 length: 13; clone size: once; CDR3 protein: CASGEGRNSPLHF; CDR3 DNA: TGTGCCAGCGGTGAAGGTAGAAATTCACCCCTCCACTTT
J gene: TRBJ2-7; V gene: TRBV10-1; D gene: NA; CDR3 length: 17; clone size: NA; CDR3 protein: CASSESSVVRSGYEQYF; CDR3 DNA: TGCGCCAGCAGTGAGTCCTCCGTGGTGAGGTCTGGCTACGAGCAGTACTTC
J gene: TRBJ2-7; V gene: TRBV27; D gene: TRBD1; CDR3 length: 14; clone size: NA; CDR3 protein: CASSLVGGPYEQYF; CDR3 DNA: TGTGCCAGCAGTTTAGTAGGGGGCCCTTACGAGCAGTACTTC
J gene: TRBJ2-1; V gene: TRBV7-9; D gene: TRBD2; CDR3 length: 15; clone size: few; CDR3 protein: CASSLKLGLVHEQFF; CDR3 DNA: TGTGCCAGCAGTTTAAAATTGGGACTAGTCCATGAGCAGTTCTTC
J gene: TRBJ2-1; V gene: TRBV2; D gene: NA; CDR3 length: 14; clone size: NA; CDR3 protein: CASSEGQGLNEQFF; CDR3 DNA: TGTGCCAGCAGTGAGGGGCAGGGGCTCAATGAGCAGTTCTTC
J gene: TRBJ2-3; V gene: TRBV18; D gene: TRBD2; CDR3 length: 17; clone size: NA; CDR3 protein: CASSPSGAGVVTDTQYF; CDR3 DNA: TGTGCCAGCTCACCCAGCGGAGCGGGAGTCGTCACAGATACGCAGTATTTT
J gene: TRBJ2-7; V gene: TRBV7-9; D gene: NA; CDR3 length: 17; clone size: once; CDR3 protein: CASSSAGQASYSYEQYF; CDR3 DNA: TGTGCCAGCAGCTCAGCGGGTCAGGCCTCCTACTCCTACGAGCAGTACTTC
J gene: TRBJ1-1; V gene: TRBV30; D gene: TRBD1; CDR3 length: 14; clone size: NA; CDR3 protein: CAWSLWGQDTEAFF; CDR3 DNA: TGTGCCTGGAGTCTGTGGGGACAGGACACTGAAGCTTTCTTT
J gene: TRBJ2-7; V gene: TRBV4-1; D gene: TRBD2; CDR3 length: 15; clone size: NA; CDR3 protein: CASSQDKGGRYEQYF; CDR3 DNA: TGCGCCAGCAGCCAAGATAAGGGAGGGAGATACGAGCAGTACTTC
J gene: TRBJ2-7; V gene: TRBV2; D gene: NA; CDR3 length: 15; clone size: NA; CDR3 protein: CASSTGTQMFYEQYF; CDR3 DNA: TGTGCCAGCAGTACCGGGACCCAGATGTTCTACGAGCAGTACTTC
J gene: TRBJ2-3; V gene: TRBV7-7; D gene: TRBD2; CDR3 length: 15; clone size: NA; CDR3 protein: CASSLLAASTDTQYF; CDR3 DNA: TGTGCCAGCAGCCTACTAGCGGCTAGCACAGATACGCAGTATTTT
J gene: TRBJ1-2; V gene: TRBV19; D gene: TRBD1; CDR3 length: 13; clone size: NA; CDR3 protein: CATAGGDGYGYTF; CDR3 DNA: TGTGCCACGGCAGGGGGCGATGGCTATGGCTACACCTTC
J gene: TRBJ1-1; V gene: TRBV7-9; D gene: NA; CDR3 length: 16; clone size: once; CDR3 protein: CASSPPIGQEIAEAFF; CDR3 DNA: TGTGCCAGCAGCCCTCCAATCGGCCAGGAAATCGCTGAAGCTTTCTTT
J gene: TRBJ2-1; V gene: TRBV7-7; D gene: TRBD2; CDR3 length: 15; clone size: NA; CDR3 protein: CASSSQREGFNEQFF; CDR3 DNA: TGTGCCAGCAGCTCCCAGCGGGAGGGTTTCAATGAGCAGTTCTTC
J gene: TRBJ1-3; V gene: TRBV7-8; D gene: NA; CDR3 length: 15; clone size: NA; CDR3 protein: CASSSRVSSGNTIYF; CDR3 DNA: TGTGCCAGCAGCTCCAGGGTGAGCTCTGGAAACACCATATATTTT
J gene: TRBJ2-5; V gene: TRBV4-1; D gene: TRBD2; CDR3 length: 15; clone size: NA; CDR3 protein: CASSLVTSGRETQYF; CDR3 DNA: TGCGCCAGCAGCCTTGTGACTAGCGGGAGGGAGACCCAGTACTTC
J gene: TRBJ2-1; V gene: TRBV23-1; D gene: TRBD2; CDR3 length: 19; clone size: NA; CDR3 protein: CASSHRAGTSDSSYNEQFF; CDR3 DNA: TGCGCCAGCAGTCATCGCGCTGGGACTAGCGATAGCTCCTACAATGAGCAGTTCTTC
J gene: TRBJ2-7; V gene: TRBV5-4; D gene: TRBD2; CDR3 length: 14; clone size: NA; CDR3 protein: CASSPAGFSYEQYF; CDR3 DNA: TGTGCCAGCAGCCCAGCGGGATTCTCCTACGAGCAGTACTTC
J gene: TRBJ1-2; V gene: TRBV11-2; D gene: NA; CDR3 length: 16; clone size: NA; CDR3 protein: CASSLGIRESPYGYTF; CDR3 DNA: TGTGCCAGCAGCTTAGGTATTAGGGAGTCCCCCTACGGCTACACCTTC